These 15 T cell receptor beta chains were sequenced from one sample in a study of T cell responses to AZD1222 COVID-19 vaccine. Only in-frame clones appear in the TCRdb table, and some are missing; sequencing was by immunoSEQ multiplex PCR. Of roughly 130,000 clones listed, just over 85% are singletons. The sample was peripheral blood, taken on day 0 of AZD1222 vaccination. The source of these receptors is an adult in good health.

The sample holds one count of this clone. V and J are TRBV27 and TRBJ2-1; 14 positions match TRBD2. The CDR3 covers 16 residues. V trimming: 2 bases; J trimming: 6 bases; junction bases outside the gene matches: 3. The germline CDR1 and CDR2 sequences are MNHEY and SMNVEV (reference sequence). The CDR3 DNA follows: TGTGCCAGCAGTTTAAGACTAGCGGGGGGGCGCAATGAGCAGTTCTTC. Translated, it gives CASSLRLAGGRNEQFF.

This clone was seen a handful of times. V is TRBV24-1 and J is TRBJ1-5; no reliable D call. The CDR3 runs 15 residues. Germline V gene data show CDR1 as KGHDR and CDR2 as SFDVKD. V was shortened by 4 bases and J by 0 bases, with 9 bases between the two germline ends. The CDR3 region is CATSESGPSNQPQHF. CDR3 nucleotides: TGTGCCACCAGTGAGTCCGGGCCTAGCAATCAGCCCCAGCATTTT.

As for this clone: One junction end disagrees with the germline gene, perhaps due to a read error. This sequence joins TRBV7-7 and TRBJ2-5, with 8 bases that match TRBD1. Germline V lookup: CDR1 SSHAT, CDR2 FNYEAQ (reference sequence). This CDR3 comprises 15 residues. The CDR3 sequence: CASSPDRGAGETQYF. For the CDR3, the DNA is TGTGCTAGCAGCCCAGACAGGGGAGCGGGAGAGACCCAGTACTTC.

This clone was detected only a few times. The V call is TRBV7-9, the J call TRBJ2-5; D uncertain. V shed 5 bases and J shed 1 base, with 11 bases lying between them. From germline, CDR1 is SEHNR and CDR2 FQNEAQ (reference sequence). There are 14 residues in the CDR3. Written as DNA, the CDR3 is TGTGCCAGCAGCCCCCAAATTTCCCAAGAGACCCAGTACTTC. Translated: CASSPQISQETQYF.

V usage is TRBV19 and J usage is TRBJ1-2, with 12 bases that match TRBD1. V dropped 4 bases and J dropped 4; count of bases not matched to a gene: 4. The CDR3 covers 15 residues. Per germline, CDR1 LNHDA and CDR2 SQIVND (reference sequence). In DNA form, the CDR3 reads TGTGCCAGTAGTAAAGGGGGACAGGGGGCCTATGGCTACACCTTC. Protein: CASSKGGQGAYGYTF.

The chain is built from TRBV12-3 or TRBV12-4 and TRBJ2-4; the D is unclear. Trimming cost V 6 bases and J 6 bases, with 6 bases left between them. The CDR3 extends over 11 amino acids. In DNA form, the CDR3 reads TGTGCCAGCAGGGGCCGAAACATTCAGTACTTC. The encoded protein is CASRGRNIQYF.

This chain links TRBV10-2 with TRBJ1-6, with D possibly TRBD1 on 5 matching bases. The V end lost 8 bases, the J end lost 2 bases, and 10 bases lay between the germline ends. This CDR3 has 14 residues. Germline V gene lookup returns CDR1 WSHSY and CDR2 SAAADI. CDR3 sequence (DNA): TGCGCCAGCGGGGGGGATCCCTATAATTCACCCCTCCACTTT. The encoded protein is CASGGDPYNSPLHF.

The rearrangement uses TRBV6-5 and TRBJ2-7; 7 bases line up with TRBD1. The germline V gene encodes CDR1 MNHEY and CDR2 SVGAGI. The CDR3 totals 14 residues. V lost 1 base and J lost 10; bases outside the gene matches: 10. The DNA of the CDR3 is TGTGCCAGCAGTTACTTCGGGACAGATAGTTTACAGTACTTC. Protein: CASSYFGTDSLQYF.

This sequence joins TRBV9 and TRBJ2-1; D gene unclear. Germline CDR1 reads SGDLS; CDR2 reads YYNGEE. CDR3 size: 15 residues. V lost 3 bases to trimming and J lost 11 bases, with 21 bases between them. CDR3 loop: CASSGTIGIPYKQFF. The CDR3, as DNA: TGTGCCAGCAGCGGGACCATAGGGATCCCATACAAGCAGTTCTTC.

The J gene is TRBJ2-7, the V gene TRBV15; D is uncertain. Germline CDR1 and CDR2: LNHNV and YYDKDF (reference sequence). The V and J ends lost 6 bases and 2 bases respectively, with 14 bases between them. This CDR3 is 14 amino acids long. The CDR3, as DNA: TGTGCCACCAGATTCTCGGGTACTACCTACGAGCAGTACTTC. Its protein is CATRFSGTTYEQYF.

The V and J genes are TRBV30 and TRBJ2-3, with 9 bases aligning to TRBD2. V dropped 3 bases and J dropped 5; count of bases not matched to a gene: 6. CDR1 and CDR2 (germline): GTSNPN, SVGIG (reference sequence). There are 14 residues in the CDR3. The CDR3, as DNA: TGTGCCTGGAGCGGGCGGGGGGGCCGAGATACGCAGTATTTT. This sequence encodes CAWSGRGGRDTQYF. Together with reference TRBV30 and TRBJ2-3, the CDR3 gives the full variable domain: SQTIHQWPATLVQPVGSPLSLECTVEGTSNPNLYWYRQAAGRGLQLLFYSVGIGQISSEVPQNLSASRPQDRQFILSSKKLLLSDSGFYLCAWSGRGGRDTQYFGPGTRLTVL.

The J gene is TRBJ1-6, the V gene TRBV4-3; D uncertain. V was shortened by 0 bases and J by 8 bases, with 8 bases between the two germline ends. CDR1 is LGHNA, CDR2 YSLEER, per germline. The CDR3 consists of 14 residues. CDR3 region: CASSQDYGDSPLHF. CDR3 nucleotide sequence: TGCGCCAGCAGCCAAGATTATGGGGATTCACCCCTCCACTTT.

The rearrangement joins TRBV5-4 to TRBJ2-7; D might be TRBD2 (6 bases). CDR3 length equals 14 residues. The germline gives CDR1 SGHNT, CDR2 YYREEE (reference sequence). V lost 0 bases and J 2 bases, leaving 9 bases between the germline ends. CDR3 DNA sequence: TGTGCCAGCAGCTTGGGGGGGGTAACCTACGAGCAGTACTTC. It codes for CASSLGGVTYEQYF.

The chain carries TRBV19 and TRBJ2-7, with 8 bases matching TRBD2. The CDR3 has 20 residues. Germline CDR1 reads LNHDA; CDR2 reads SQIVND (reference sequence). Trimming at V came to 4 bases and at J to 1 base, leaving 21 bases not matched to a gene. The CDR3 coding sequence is TGTGCCAGTAGTACCATAAATGGGCAGGGAAAGCGGGGGCTTTCCTACGAGCAGTACTTC. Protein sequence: CASSTINGQGKRGLSYEQYF.

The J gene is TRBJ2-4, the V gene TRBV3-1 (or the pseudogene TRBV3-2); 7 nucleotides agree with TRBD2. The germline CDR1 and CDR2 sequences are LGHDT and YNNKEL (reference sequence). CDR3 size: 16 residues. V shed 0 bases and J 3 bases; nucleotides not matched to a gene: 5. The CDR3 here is CASSQDLGGYKNIQYF. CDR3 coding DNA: TGTGCCAGCAGCCAAGATCTGGGAGGGTACAAAAACATTCAGTACTTC.